This T cell receptor beta chain is drawn from a study of T cells after yellow fever vaccination. Study background: The fractions with low cell numbers were processed using SMART-Seq v4 Ultra Low Input.

Study findings and constraints: Booster samples showed a return of most primary-vaccination clones (almost 97% CD4, over 70% CD8). A small proportion of clonotypes was detected in both the CD4 and CD8 compartments.

TCR cDNA was made by 5'RACE template switching, adding a universal primer site and UMIs. TCRdb used MiXCR to reprocess the 5' RACE reads, holding one entry per CDR3 protein. The profile shows about 120,000 distinct CDR3 sequences, under 9% of them singletons. This clonotype was detected once. Its antigen is unidentified. A much larger clone differs by one base, so this may be a read error. Per the germline V gene, CDR1 is LNHNV and CDR2 is YYDKDF (reference sequence). This CDR3 has 15 residues. The V end lost 4 bases, the J end lost 3 bases, and 16 bases lay between the germline ends. The receptor was derived from a man younger than 45 who received the YFV17D yellow fever vaccine. The sample consisted of CD8+ T cells sorted from PBMCs, taken 45 days after the yellow fever booster vaccination. The chain employs TRBV15 and TRBJ2-7, with D possibly called TRBD1 or TRBD2 (6 bases each). The CDR3 sequence: CATSTMEGGVYEQYF. The DNA for the CDR3 is TGTGCCACCAGCACAATGGAGGGGGGTGTCTACGAGCAGTACTTC.